Shown below are 14 T cell receptor beta chains from a single sample sequenced in a study of blood T cells in healthy people across ages. Together with a sample-barcoded 5' primer, a J-beta primer mix was included in a second PCR lasting about 7 to 11 cycles. TCRdb called the 5' RACE reads again in MiXCR, with one record for every CDR3 protein. Of roughly 1,700,000 distinct CDR3 sequences in the sample, roughly 27% were seen once. The source material was blood. The origin of the receptors is a woman aged 30 to 39 in good health.

J is TRBJ2-3 and V is TRBV20-1, with D perhaps TRBD1 or TRBD2 (5 bases each). CDR3 length: 15 amino acids. Germline assignment: CDR1 DFQATT and CDR2 SNEGSKA (reference sequence). Between the trimmed V and J ends, which lost 0 bases and 6 bases, there was a span of 16 bases. The DNA for the CDR3 is TGCAGTGCTAGAGAAACGGGGCGGCCTGGGGATACGCAGTATTTT. It specifies CSARETGRPGDTQYF.

This chain joins TRBV27 and TRBJ1-5, with 10 bases that match TRBD1. J lost 0 bases, V lost 4 bases, and 6 bases had no gene match. This CDR3 region has 17 residues. Germline CDR1 is MNHEY and CDR2 is SMNVEV (reference sequence). CDR3 loop: CASSSRQGAGSNQPQHF. CDR3 coding DNA: TGTGCCAGCAGTTCTCGACAGGGGGCTGGTAGCAATCAGCCCCAGCATTTT.

V gene TRBV18 combines with J gene TRBJ2-3; TRBD2 aligns across 8 bases. This CDR3 has 15 amino acids. Germline CDR1 reads KGHSH; CDR2 reads LQKENI. V dropped 6 bases and J dropped 2; count of bases not matched to a gene: 7. The CDR3: CASSPQRGNTDTQYF. The DNA for the CDR3 is TGTGCCAGCTCCCCCCAGCGGGGGAACACAGATACGCAGTATTTT.

Notes on this clonotype: An end of the junction differs from the germline gene, which may be a read error. This sequence joins TRBV12-3 or TRBV12-4 and TRBJ2-3; D is unclear. This CDR3 is 13 amino acids long. This CDR3 reads CASTTIRSDAQYF. The CDR3 DNA is TGTGCCAGCACCACCATTCGGTCAGATGCGCAGTATTTT.

This clonotype showed up just a few times. The gene calls are TRBV24-1 and TRBJ2-5; 7 positions match TRBD1. The junction had 8 bases not matched to a gene; V was cut back by 3 bases and J by 5 bases. This CDR3 contains 15 residues. CDR1 KGHDR and CDR2 SFDVKD come from the germline V gene. The CDR3 DNA follows: TGTGCCACCAGTGATCCAAACAGGGGTATCGAGACCCAGTACTTC. Translation gives CATSDPNRGIETQYF.

The V and J genes are TRBV4-1 and TRBJ2-5; 8 positions match TRBD2. The J call may be incorrect, as the DNA end agrees better with TRBJ2-7. The CDR3 runs 16 residues. Germline assignment: CDR1 MGHRA and CDR2 YSYEKL. CDR3 residues: CASSPSTAGVFYEQYF. CDR3 in DNA: TGCGCCAGCAGCCCTTCGACAGCGGGGGTGTTTTACGAGCAGTACTTC.

The gene calls are TRBV5-4 and TRBJ2-5; 7 nucleotides line up with TRBD1. The DNA matches TRBJ2-7 better at its end, which makes the J call doubtful. Germline CDR1 reads SGHNT; CDR2 reads YYREEE (reference sequence). CDR3 length: 15 residues. The CDR3 loop is CASSWPGTDDHEQYF. CDR3 sequence (DNA): TGTGCCAGCAGCTGGCCCGGGACAGACGACCACGAGCAGTACTTC.

This clonotype was picked up many times. The chain has TRBV11-2 and TRBJ2-5; maybe TRBD2 (6 bases). Germline loops: CDR1 SGHAT, CDR2 FQNNGV. V was trimmed by 5 bases and J by 7 bases, leaving 20 bases between them. The CDR3 is 15 residues long. Written as DNA, the CDR3 is TGTGCCAGCAGCCCACCAAAGTCCTCCGGGGGGACCCAGTACTTC. Translating it yields CASSPPKSSGGTQYF.

In this sample, this clonotype turned up many times. One junction end disagrees with the germline gene, perhaps due to a read error. The genes are TRBV5-1 and TRBJ2-5; 7 bases align to TRBD1. CDR1 and CDR2 (germline): SGHRS, YFSETQ. The CDR3 is 14 amino acids. This chain's CDR3 is CASSLTGIQETQYF. CDR3 nucleotide sequence: TGTGCCAGCAGCTTGACAGGGATTCAAGAGACCCAGTACTTC.

The CDR3 reads CASSRQGAITDTQYF. The CDR3 DNA follows: TGCGCCAGCAGCCGACAGGGGGCAATCACAGATACGCAGTATTTT. The chain combines TRBV5-1 with TRBJ2-3, with TRBD1 matching 10 bases. CDR1 is SGHRS, CDR2 YFSETQ, per germline. V dropped 4 bases and J dropped 2; count of bases not matched to a gene: 4. The CDR3 runs to 15 residues. Full variable domain (missing parts from reference TRBV5-1 and TRBJ2-3): KAGVTQTPRYLIKTRGQQVTLSCSPISGHRSVSWYQQTPGQGLQFLFEYFSETQRNKGNFPGRFSGRQFSNSRSEMNVSTLELGDSALYLCASSRQGAITDTQYFGPGTRLTVL.

Ten or more counts support this clonotype. V usage is TRBV5-5 and J usage is TRBJ2-7, with D tentatively TRBD1 (5 bases). This CDR3 has 14 amino acids. V was trimmed by 2 bases and J by 3 bases, leaving 12 bases between them. The germline CDR1 and CDR2 sequences are SGHKS and YYEKEE (reference sequence). This CDR3 reads CASSFQGVYYEQYF. In DNA, the CDR3 is TGTGCCAGCAGCTTTCAAGGGGTCTACTACGAGCAGTACTTC.

This clonotype turned up a few times. The chain combines TRBV10-2 with TRBJ2-7; 13 positions agree with TRBD2. V was pared by 6 bases and J by 0 bases, with 8 bases of the junction left unmatched. In germline, CDR1 is WSHSY, CDR2 SAAADI. The length of the CDR3 is 17 residues. CDR3 sequence: CASRGARTSGGSYEQYF. In DNA form, the CDR3 reads TGCGCCAGCAGAGGCGCTCGGACTAGCGGGGGCTCCTACGAGCAGTACTTC.

The V and J genes are TRBV11-2 and TRBJ1-1, with D maybe TRBD1 (6 bases). CDR1 is SGHAT, CDR2 FQNNGV, per germline. Trimming removed 5 bases from V and 1 base from J, with 11 bases in between. The CDR3 consists of 14 residues. The CDR3 sequence is CASSRGQRNTEAFF. The CDR3 bases are TGTGCCAGCAGCCGCGGACAGCGGAACACTGAAGCTTTCTTT.

To note about this clonotype: This may stem from a read error, because a much larger clone lies one nucleotide away. The chain uses TRBV7-3 and TRBJ2-1; D call uncertain. The germline V gene encodes CDR1 SGHTA and CDR2 FQGTGA. The CDR3 extends over 15 amino acids. V lost 3 bases to trimming and J lost 5 bases, with 14 bases between them. The CDR3 bases are TGTGCCAGCAGCTTGGGCGCCGGACGCCACAATGAGCAGTTCTTC. Amino acids: CASSLGAGRHNEQFF.